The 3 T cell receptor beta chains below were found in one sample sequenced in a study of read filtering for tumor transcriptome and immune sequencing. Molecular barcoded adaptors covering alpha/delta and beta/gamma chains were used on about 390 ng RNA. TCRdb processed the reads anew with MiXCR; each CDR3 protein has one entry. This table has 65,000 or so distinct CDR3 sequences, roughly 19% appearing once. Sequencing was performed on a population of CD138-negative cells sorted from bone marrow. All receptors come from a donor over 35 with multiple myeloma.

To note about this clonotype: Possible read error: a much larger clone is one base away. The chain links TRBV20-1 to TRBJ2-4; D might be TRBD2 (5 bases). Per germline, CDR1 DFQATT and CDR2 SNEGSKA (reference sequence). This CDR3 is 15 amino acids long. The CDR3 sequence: CSASPNLLAKSIQYF. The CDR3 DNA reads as TGCAGTGCTAGTCCTAATCTGCTAGCCAAAAGCATTCAGTACTTC.

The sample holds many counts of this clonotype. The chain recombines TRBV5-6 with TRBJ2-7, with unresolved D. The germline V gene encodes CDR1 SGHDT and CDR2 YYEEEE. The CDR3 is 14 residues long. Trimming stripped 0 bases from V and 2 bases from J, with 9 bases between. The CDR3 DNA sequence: TGTGCCAGCAGCTTGGGGACGTATGCCTACGAGCAGTACTTC. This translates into CASSLGTYAYEQYF.

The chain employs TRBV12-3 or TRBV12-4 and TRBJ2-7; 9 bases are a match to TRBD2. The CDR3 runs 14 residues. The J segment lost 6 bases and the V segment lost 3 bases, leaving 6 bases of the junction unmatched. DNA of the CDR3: TGTGCCAGCAGTTTGGGTAGCGGGAGTCCCGAGCAGTACTTC. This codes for CASSLGSGSPEQYF.